This T cell receptor beta chain was captured by sequencing in a study of cytomegalovirus exposure and HLA in healthy donors. This table comes from immunoSEQ multiplex PCR, and its TCRdb copy is limited to in-frame clones, with some not included. The sample lists approximately 220,000 clones; about 86% were seen once. Study-wide results and caveats: The authors confirmed in vitro that a few CMV-associated chains were specific for CMV antigens. There were 150 or so TCR beta chains listed as cytomegalovirus-associated.

Germline CDR1 reads SGHVS; CDR2 reads FQNEAQ. There are 14 residues in the CDR3. V shed 2 bases and J 4 bases; nucleotides not matched to a gene: 4. Concerning this clone: Its antigen is not identified.

The V and J genes are TRBV7-8 and TRBJ1-1; 7 bases align to TRBD1. The source material was PBMCs. The TCR comes from a man aged 18 to 29 in good health and CMV-seronegative. As DNA, the CDR3 is TGTGCCAGCAGCTTAAAACAGGGGTCCACTGAAGCTTTCTTT. Its protein product is CASSLKQGSTEAFF.